This section outlines one T cell receptor (beta chain) sequence together with its context. Its specificity is unknown. The sample comes from a study of brain T cells in children with intractable seizures. Study results and caveats: Only CDR3 sequence similarity suggested viral specificity, without known HCMV serostatus. Pre-surgery blood may have been undersampled, hiding some clones.

V lost 4 bases and J lost 1, with 10 bases in between. CDR3 size: 14 residues. Germline CDR1 and CDR2: PRHDT and FYEKMQ (reference sequence). Only cases whose brain tissue showed the highest T cell transcript signatures were sequenced. Before surgery, patients took at least one anti-epileptic drug. Here immunoSEQ multiplex PCR was the method, and the copy in TCRdb shows in-frame clones only, minus some. The sample carries 95,000 to 120,000 clones, approximately 94% recorded once. This chain links TRBV13 with TRBJ1-1, with D tentatively TRBD1 (5 bases). The sequencing here drew on peripheral blood, taken at surgery. This sequence was found in a boy in the first two years of life with hemimegalencephaly and intractable seizures. The CDR3 protein is CASSSYQGNTEAFF. The CDR3 bases are TGTGCCAGCAGCTCGTACCAGGGGAACACTGAAGCTTTCTTT.